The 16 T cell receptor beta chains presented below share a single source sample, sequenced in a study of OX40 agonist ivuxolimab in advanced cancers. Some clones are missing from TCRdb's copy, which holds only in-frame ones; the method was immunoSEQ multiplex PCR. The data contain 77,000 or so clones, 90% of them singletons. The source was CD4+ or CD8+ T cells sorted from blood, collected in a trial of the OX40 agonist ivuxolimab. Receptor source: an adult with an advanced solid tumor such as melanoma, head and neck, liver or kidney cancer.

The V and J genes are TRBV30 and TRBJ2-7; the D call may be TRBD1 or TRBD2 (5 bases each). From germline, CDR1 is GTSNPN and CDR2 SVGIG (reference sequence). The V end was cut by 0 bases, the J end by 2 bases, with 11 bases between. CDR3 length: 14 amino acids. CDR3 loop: CAWSVLGVTYEQYF. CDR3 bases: TGTGCCTGGAGTGTACTAGGGGTTACCTACGAGCAGTACTTC.

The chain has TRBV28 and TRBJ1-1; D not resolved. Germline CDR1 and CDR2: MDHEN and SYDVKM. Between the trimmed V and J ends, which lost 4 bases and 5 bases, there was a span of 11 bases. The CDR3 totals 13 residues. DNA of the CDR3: TGTGCCAGCAGTTGGGCAGGAGAGACTGAAGCTTTCTTT. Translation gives CASSWAGETEAFF.

CDR3 sequence reads: CASSYRTERSGQYF. The CDR3 bases are TGTGCCAGCAGTTACAGAACAGAGCGGAGTGGGCAGTACTTC. The chain joins TRBV6-9 to TRBJ2-7; a weak D match, TRBD2 (5 bases). The germline V gene has CDR1 MNHGY and CDR2 SVAAGI. Trimming removed 3 bases at V and 9 bases at J, with 18 bases between. CDR3 size: 14 residues.

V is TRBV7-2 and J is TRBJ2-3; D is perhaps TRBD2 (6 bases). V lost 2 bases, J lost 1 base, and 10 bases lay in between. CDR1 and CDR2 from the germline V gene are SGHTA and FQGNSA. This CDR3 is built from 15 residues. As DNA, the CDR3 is TGTGCCAGCAGCTTAAGTTCTAGCGGCACAGATACGCAGTATTTT. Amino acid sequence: CASSLSSSGTDTQYF.

The CDR3 DNA reads TGTGCTAGTGGTCCGTTTTGGTCCTGGGGCACAGATACGCAGTATTTT. As protein: CASGPFWSWGTDTQYF. The chain joins TRBV12-5 to TRBJ2-3, with no clear D. CDR1 is LGHNT, CDR2 FRNRAP, per germline. The V and J ends lost 5 bases and 1 base respectively, with 16 bases between them. The CDR3 spans 16 residues.

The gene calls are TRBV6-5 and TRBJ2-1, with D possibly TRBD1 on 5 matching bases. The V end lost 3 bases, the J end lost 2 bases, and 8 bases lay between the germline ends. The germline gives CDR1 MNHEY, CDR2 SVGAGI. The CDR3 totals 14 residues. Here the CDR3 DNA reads TGTGCCAGCAGTTATGGCAGGGCCTACAATGAGCAGTTCTTC. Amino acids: CASSYGRAYNEQFF.

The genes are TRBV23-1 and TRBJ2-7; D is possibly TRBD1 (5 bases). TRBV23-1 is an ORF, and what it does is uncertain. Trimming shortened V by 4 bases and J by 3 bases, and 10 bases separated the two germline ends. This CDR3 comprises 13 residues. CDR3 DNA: TGCGCCAGCAGTCGAAGGGGCTTCTACGAGCAGTACTTC. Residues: CASSRRGFYEQYF.

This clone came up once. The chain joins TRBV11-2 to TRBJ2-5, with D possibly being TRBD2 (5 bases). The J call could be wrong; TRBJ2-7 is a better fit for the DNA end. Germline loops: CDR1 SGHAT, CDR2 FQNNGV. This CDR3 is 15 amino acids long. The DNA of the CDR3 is TGTGCCAGCAGCTTAGACCCCTCACTAGTCCCCGAGCAGTACTTC. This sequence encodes CASSLDPSLVPEQYF.

The DNA for the CDR3 is TGCGCCAGCAGCTTGAGGGCGGGATCGAACACTGAAGCTTTCTTT. Amino acids: CASSLRAGSNTEAFF. The chain combines TRBV5-1 with TRBJ1-1; D is unresolved. The length of the CDR3 is 15 residues. Looked up from germline, CDR1 is SGHRS and CDR2 is YFSETQ. Between the trimmed V and J ends, which lost 1 base and 1 base, there was a span of 11 bases.

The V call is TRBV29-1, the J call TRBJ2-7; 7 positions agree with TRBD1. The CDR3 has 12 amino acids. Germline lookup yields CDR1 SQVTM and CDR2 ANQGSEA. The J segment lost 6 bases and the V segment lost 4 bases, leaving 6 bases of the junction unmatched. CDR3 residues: CSVAPPGGEQYF. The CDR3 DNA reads TGCAGCGTTGCCCCTCCAGGGGGCGAGCAGTACTTC.

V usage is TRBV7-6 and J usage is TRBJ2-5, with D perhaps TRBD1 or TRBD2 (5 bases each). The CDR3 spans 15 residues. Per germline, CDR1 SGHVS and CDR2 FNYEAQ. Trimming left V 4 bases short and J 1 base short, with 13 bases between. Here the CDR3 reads CASSSPDGTQETQYF. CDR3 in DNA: TGTGCCAGCAGCTCGCCGGACGGGACCCAAGAGACCCAGTACTTC.

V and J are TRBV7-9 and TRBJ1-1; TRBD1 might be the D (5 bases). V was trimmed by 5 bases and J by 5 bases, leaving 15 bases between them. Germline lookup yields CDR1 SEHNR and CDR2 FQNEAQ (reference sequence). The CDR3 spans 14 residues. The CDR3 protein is CASSPAGGWTEAFF. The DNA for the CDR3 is TGTGCCAGCAGCCCAGCGGGGGGTTGGACTGAAGCTTTCTTT.

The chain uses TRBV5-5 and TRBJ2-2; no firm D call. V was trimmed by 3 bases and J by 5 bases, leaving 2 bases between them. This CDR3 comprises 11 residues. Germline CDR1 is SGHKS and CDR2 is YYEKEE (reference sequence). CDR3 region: CASSYTGELFF. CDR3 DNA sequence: TGTGCCAGCAGCTATACCGGGGAGCTGTTTTTT.

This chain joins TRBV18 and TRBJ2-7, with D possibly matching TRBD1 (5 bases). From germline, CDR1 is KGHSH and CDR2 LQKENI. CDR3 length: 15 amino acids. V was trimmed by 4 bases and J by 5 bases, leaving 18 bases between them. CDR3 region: CASSRNAQGVNEQYF. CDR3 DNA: TGTGCCAGCTCACGAAACGCTCAGGGCGTGAACGAGCAGTACTTC.

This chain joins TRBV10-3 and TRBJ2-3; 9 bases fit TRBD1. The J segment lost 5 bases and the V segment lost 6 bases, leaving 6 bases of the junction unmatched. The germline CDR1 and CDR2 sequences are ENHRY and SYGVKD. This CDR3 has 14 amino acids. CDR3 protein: CAIRSRTGEDTQYF. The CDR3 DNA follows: TGTGCCATCAGATCGAGGACAGGGGAAGATACGCAGTATTTT.

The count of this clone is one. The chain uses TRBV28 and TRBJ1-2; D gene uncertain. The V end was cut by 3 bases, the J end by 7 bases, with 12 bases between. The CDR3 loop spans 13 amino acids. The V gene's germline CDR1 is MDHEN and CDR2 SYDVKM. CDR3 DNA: TGTGCCAGCAGTTTTTCAAGATCGGGTGGCTACACCTTC. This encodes CASSFSRSGGYTF.